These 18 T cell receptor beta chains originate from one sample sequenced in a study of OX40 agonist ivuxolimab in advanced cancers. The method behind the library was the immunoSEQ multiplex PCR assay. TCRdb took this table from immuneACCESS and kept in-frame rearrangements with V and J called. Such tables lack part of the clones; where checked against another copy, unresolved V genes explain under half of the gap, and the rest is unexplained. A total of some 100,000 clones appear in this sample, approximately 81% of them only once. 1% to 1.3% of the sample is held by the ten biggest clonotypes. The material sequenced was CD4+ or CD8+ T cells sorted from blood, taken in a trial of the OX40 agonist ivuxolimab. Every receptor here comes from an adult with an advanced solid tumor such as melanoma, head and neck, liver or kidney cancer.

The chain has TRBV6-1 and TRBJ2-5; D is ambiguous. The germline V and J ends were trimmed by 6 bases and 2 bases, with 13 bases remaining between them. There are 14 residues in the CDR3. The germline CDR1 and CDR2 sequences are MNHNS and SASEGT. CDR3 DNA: TGTGCCAGCAGCCCTCTGACAAAGCAAGAGACCCAGTACTTC. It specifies CASSPLTKQETQYF.

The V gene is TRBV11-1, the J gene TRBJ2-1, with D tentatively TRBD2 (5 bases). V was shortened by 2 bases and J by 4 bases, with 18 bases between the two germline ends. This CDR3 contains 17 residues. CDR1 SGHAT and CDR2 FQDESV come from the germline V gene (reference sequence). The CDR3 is CASSLQPPARGYNEQFF. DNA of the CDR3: TGTGCCAGCAGCTTACAGCCGCCAGCCCGCGGGTACAATGAGCAGTTCTTC.

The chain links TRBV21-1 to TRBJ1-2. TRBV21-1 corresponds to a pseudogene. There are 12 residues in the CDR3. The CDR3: CASRYGPPSYTF. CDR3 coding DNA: TGTGCCAGCCGCTACGGGCCTCCAAGCTACACCTTC.

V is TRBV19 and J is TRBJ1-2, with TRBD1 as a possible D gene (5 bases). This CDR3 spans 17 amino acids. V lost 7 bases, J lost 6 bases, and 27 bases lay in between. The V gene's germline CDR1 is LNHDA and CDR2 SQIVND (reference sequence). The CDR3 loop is CASIHPRNRQHTNGYTF. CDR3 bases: TGTGCCAGTATTCACCCCCGGAATAGACAGCACACTAATGGCTACACCTTC.

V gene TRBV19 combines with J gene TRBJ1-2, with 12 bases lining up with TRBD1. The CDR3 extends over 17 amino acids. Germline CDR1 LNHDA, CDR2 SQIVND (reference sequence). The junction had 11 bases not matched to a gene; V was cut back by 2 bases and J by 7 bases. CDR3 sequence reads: CASSIPGQGALWAGYTF. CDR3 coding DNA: TGTGCCAGTAGTATACCGGGACAGGGGGCTCTATGGGCTGGCTACACCTTC.

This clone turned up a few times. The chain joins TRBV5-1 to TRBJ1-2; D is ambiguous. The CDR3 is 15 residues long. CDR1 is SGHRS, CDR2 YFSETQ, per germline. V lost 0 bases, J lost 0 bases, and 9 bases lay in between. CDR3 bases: TGCGCCAGCAGCTTGGGAGGAACCCCTAACTATGGCTACACCTTC. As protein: CASSLGGTPNYGYTF.

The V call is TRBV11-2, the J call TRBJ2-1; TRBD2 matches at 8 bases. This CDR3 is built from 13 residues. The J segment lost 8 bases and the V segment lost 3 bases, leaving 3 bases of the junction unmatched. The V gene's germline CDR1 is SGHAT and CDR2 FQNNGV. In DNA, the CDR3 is TGTGCCAGCAGCTTCGGGGGGGCGGATGAGCAGTTCTTC. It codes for CASSFGGADEQFF.

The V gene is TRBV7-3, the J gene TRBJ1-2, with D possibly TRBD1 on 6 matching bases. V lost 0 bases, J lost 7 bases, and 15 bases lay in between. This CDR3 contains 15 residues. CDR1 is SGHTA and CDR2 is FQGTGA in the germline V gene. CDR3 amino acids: CASSLTGRGSSGYTF. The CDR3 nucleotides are TGTGCCAGCAGCTTAACGGGGAGGGGGAGTAGTGGCTACACCTTC.

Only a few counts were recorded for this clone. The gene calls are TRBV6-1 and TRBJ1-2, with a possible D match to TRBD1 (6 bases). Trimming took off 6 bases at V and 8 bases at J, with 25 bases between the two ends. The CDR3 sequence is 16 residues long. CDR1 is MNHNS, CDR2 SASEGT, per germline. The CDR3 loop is CASREPGTPKMGGYTF. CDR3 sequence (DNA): TGTGCCAGCAGAGAACCCGGGACACCTAAAATGGGGGGCTACACCTTC.

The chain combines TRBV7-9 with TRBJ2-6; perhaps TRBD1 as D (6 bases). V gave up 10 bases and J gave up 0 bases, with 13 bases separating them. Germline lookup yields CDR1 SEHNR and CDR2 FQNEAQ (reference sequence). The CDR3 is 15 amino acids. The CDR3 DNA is TGTGCCACTATCAGGGGAGCCTCTGGGGCCAACGTCCTGACTTTC. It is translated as CATIRGASGANVLTF.

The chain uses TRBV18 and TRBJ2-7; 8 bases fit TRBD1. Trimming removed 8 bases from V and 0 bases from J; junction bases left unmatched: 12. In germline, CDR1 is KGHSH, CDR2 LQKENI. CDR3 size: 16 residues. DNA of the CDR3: TGTGCCAGCCCCGATCAGGGGGCGTTTGCCTCCTACGAGCAGTACGTC. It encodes CASPDQGAFASYEQYV.

Written as DNA, the CDR3 is TGTGCCAGCACCCTACCGGGACAGGGGAATGAAAAACTGTTTTTT. This sequence encodes CASTLPGQGNEKLFF. The V and J genes are TRBV7-2 and TRBJ1-4; 10 positions match TRBD1. Trimming removed 7 bases from V and 5 bases from J; junction bases left unmatched: 7. Germline lookup yields CDR1 SGHTA and CDR2 FQGNSA. There are 15 residues in the CDR3. Together with reference TRBV7-2 and TRBJ1-4, the CDR3 gives the full variable domain: GAGVSQSPSNKVTEKGKDVELRCDPISGHTALYWYRQSLGQGLEFLIYFQGNSAPDKSGLPSDRFSAERTGGSVSTLTIQRTQQEDSAVYLCASTLPGQGNEKLFFGSGTQLSVL.

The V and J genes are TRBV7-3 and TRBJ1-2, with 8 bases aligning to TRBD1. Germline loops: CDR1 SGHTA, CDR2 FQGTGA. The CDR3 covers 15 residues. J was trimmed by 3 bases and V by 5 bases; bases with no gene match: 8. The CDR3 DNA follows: TGTGCCAGCAGCCCTTCCGCGACAGGGGACTATGGCTACACCTTC. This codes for CASSPSATGDYGYTF. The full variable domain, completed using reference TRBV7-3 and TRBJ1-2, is GAGVSQTPSNKVTEKGKYVELRCDPISGHTALYWYRQSLGQGPEFLIYFQGTGAADDSGLPNDRFFAVRPEGSVSTLKIQRTERGDSAVYLCASSPSATGDYGYTFGSGTRLTVV.

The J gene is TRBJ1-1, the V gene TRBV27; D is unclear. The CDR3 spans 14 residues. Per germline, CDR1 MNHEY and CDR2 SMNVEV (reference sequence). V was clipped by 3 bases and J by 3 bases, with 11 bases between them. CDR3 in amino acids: CASSFTGLDTEAFF. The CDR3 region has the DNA TGTGCCAGCAGTTTTACGGGCCTGGACACTGAAGCTTTCTTT.

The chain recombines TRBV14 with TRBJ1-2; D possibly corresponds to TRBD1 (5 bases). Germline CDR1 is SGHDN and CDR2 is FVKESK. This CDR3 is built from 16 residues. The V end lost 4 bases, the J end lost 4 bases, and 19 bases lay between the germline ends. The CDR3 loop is CASSPSDSLRSYGYTF. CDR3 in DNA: TGTGCCAGCAGCCCAAGTGACAGCCTTCGCTCCTATGGCTACACCTTC.

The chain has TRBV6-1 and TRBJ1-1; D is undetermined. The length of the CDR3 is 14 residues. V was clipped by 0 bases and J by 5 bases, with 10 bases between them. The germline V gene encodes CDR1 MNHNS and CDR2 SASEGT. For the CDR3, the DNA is TGTGCCAGCAGTGAAGCGGGATTGGGAACTGAAGCTTTCTTT. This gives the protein CASSEAGLGTEAFF.

DNA for the CDR3: TGTGCCAGCAGCGCCCCGACAAGGGGCATGGTCACCGGGGAGCTGTTTTTT. Its translation is CASSAPTRGMVTGELFF. The chain couples TRBV9 to TRBJ2-2, with D perhaps TRBD1 (5 bases). The CDR3 covers 17 residues. The V end was cut by 3 bases, the J end by 4 bases, with 19 bases between. CDR1 is SGDLS and CDR2 is YYNGEE in the germline V gene.

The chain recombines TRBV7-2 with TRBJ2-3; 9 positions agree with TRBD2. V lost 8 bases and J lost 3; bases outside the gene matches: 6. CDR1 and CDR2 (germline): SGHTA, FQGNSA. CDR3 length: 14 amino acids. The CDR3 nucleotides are TGTGCCAGCGGCGGGGGGGCCACAACAGATACGCAGTATTTT. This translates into CASGGGATTDTQYF.